This TCR beta chain was documented in a study of patients and donors after allogeneic stem cell transplantation. TCRdb reprocessed the RT-PCR reads with MiXCR, giving one entry per CDR3 protein. This sample has roughly 250,000 distinct CDR3 sequences, with around an eighth found just once. This clonotype was detected ten times or more. CDR1 and CDR2 (germline): MGHRA, YSYEKL. Trimming took 1 base from V and 0 from J; bases not matched to a gene: 8. CDR3 length: 19 residues. The clonotype was recovered from a human donor who was either an allogeneic HSCT recipient or a stem cell or donor lymphocyte infusion donor (not recorded which). It is not recorded whose cells these are; they may come from a transplant donor. The rearrangement links TRBV4-1 to TRBJ2-1; 11 nucleotides match TRBD2. Material: blood, either unsorted or a sorted T cell fraction (not recorded which). This chain's CDR3 is CASSQGLAGFTSSYNEQFF. For the CDR3, the DNA is TGCGCCAGCAGCCAAGGACTAGCGGGGTTCACGAGCTCCTACAATGAGCAGTTCTTC.